This paragraph covers one TCR beta chain sequence. The antigen remains undetermined. This specimen comes from a study of cytomegalovirus exposure and HLA in healthy donors. Overall study results and limits: Compared with the approximately 680-donor mean, an Asian-associated ancestry cluster reportedly had fewer N-insertions, according to a later analysis. Analyses of presence/absence relied on an assumption of roughly uniform sequencing depth across donors.

The PCR contained 60 Vbeta and 13 Jbeta primers. TCRdb keeps only in-frame clones here, not all; method: immunoSEQ multiplex PCR. The sample shows 120,000 or so clones, less than 85% of them seen only once. Nominally healthy donors were sampled, though unrecorded immune exposures were likely. The sequenced material came from PBMCs. The receptor's source is a man younger than 45 in good health and CMV-seropositive.

The CDR3 region is CAISVARDGDGYTF. Here the CDR3 DNA reads TGTGCCATCAGTGTTGCCAGGGATGGCGATGGCTACACCTTC. V usage is TRBV10-3 and J usage is TRBJ1-2; D is possibly TRBD1 (5 bases). V was cut by 4 bases and J by 6 bases, with 15 bases left in between. This CDR3 contains 14 residues. The germline CDR1 and CDR2 sequences are ENHRY and SYGVKD.